These 19 T cell receptor beta chains were all obtained from the same sample, sequenced in a study of T cells after yellow fever vaccination. TCRdb redid the calling of the 5' RACE reads with MiXCR, one entry per CDR3 protein. The sample has over 300,000 distinct CDR3 sequences, 6.8% seen once; the top ten hold around 17%. The source material was PBMCs, sampled approximately 47 days after the first yellow fever vaccination. Every receptor here comes from a man aged 18 to 35 who received the YFV17D yellow fever vaccine.

V usage is TRBV2 and J usage is TRBJ1-2, with 8 bases aligning to TRBD1. The CDR3 contains 15 residues. Trimming removed 4 bases from V and 0 bases from J; junction bases left unmatched: 4. CDR1 SNHLY and CDR2 FYNNEI come from the germline V gene. As DNA, the CDR3 is TGTGCCAGCAGTGTAGACAGGGGCGCTAACTATGGCTACACCTTC. As protein: CASSVDRGANYGYTF.

The chain uses TRBV12-3 or TRBV12-4 and TRBJ1-2; 7 positions match TRBD1. CDR3 length: 12 residues. The V segment lost 7 bases and the J segment 7 bases; nucleotides outside the gene matches: 6. Here the CDR3 reads CASTRQGFGYTF. CDR3 bases: TGTGCCAGCACCAGACAGGGTTTTGGCTACACCTTC.

This clonotype was seen repeatedly, ten times or more. The rearrangement uses TRBV11-1 and TRBJ2-5, with 16 bases lining up with TRBD2. Trimming took 2 bases from V and 5 from J; bases not matched to a gene: 11. The CDR3 is 19 residues long. Germline assignment: CDR1 SGHAT and CDR2 FQDESV (reference sequence). The CDR3 DNA reads TGTGCCAGCAGCTTACCCCCCGGGACTAGCGGGGGGGCCGATGAGACCCAGTACTTC. Its protein is CASSLPPGTSGGADETQYF. The full variable domain, completed using reference TRBV11-1 and TRBJ2-5, is EAEVAQSPRYKITEKSQAVAFWCDPISGHATLYWYRQILGQGPELLVQFQDESVVDDSQLPKDRFSAERLKGVDSTLKIQPAELGDSAMYLCASSLPPGTSGGADETQYFGPGTRLLVL.

The table lists this clonotype with many counts. The chain combines TRBV4-3 with TRBJ2-2; 7 bases align to TRBD1. The J segment lost 0 bases and the V segment lost 0 bases, leaving 4 bases of the junction unmatched. This CDR3 is 17 amino acids long. Germline CDR1 reads LGHNA; CDR2 reads YSLEER. DNA for the CDR3: TGCGCCAGCAGCCAAGATCCCCAGGGGGCGAACACCGGGGAGCTGTTTTTT. Translated: CASSQDPQGANTGELFF.

J is TRBJ2-2 and V is TRBV20-1; 7 bases line up with TRBD1. V dropped 6 bases and J dropped 8; count of bases not matched to a gene: 9. Per germline, CDR1 DFQATT and CDR2 SNEGSKA (reference sequence). The CDR3 length is 13 residues. CDR3 nucleotide sequence: TGCAGTGCCTGGGACAGAGATAAAGGGGAGCTGTTTTTT. Translating it yields CSAWDRDKGELFF.

This rearrangement joins TRBV4-3 to TRBJ1-6, with D uncertain. The germline V gene encodes CDR1 LGHNA and CDR2 YSLEER. V was shortened by 1 base and J by 5 bases, with 12 bases between the two germline ends. The CDR3 has 16 residues. The CDR3 nucleotides are TGCGCCAGCAGCCAAGGAATTTCTCGGAATAATTCACCCCTCCACTTT. Its translation is CASSQGISRNNSPLHF.

This sequence joins TRBV6-6 and TRBJ2-2, with D perhaps being TRBD1 or TRBD2 (5 bases each). V shed 6 bases and J shed 3 bases, with 8 bases lying between them. Germline lookup yields CDR1 MNHNY and CDR2 SVGAGI (reference sequence). The CDR3 length is 13 residues. The CDR3: CASRGPDTGELFF. The CDR3 nucleotides are TGTGCCAGCAGGGGACCCGACACCGGGGAGCTGTTTTTT.

This clonotype was recorded a few times. The rearrangement joins TRBV5-1 to TRBJ2-7, with TRBD1 identical over 11 bases. The germline V gene has CDR1 SGHRS and CDR2 YFSETQ. V lost 4 bases, J lost 6 bases, and 9 bases stayed unmatched. The CDR3 contains 15 residues. CDR3 loop: CASSTGQGAGSEQYF. The CDR3 region has the DNA TGCGCCAGCAGCACTGGACAGGGGGCAGGGAGCGAGCAGTACTTC.

V and J are TRBV5-1 and TRBJ1-6, with 7 bases that match TRBD1. This CDR3 contains 16 residues. The ends lost 0 bases at V and 8 bases at J; junction bases unmatched: 8. CDR1 is SGHRS and CDR2 is YFSETQ in the germline V gene. In DNA form, the CDR3 reads TGCGCCAGCAGCTTGGGACAGGGCAACGTGGATTCACCCCTCCACTTT. Protein: CASSLGQGNVDSPLHF.

This chain connects TRBV5-1 to TRBJ2-7; 8 bases fit TRBD1. The CDR3 extends over 15 amino acids. Germline V gene data show CDR1 as SGHRS and CDR2 as YFSETQ. V trimming: 4 bases; J trimming: 2 bases; junction bases outside the gene matches: 8. The chain's CDR3 is CASSLPDRGAYEQYF. CDR3 nucleotides: TGCGCCAGCAGCCTCCCAGACAGGGGCGCCTACGAGCAGTACTTC.

V usage is TRBV9 and J usage is TRBJ2-2, with no clear D. Germline V CDR1 and CDR2: SGDLS, YYNGEE. The V end lost 6 bases, the J end lost 4 bases, and 7 bases lay between the germline ends. This CDR3 is built from 12 residues. The CDR3 DNA follows: TGTGCCAGCACCGCAGGCACCGGGGAGCTGTTTTTT. Translation gives CASTAGTGELFF. Together with reference TRBV9 and TRBJ2-2, the CDR3 gives the full variable domain: DSGVTQTPKHLITATGQRVTLRCSPRSGDLSVYWYQQSLDQGLQFLIQYYNGEERAKGNILERFSAQQFPDLHSELNLSSLELGDSALYFCASTAGTGELFFGEGSRLTVL.

This clonotype was seen a handful of times. The rearrangement joins TRBV27 to TRBJ2-3; 7 nucleotides line up with TRBD1. The J segment lost 2 bases and the V segment lost 6 bases, leaving 5 bases of the junction unmatched. Germline V lookup: CDR1 MNHEY, CDR2 SMNVEV (reference sequence). The length of the CDR3 is 14 residues. The CDR3 DNA reads as TGTGCCAGCAGGATTAGGGGGCTCACAGATACGCAGTATTTT. Amino acids: CASRIRGLTDTQYF.

The rearrangement links TRBV12-3 or TRBV12-4 to TRBJ1-1; tentatively, D is TRBD1 (5 bases). The CDR3 extends over 15 amino acids. Trimming removed 3 bases at V and 1 base at J, with 12 bases between. CDR3 sequence (DNA): TGTGCCAGCAGTTTGAGACAGTCTAGGAACACTGAAGCTTTCTTT. Residues: CASSLRQSRNTEAFF.

This clonotype was counted ten times or more. The V call is TRBV27, the J call TRBJ2-7, with 9 bases lining up with TRBD1. In germline, CDR1 is MNHEY, CDR2 SMNVEV (reference sequence). J was trimmed by 1 base and V by 5 bases; bases with no gene match: 6. CDR3 length equals 15 residues. The CDR3 protein is CASSPGTGRSYEQYF. For the CDR3, the DNA is TGTGCCAGCAGTCCCGGGACAGGGCGATCCTACGAGCAGTACTTC.

Ten or more counts support this clonotype. The rearrangement joins TRBV7-2 to TRBJ2-3; D is possibly TRBD2 (6 bases). The germline V and J ends were trimmed by 7 bases and 2 bases, with 10 bases remaining between them. Per the germline V gene, CDR1 is SGHTA and CDR2 is FQGNSA. The CDR3 spans 13 residues. CDR3 region: CASKAGLTDTQYF. The CDR3 bases are TGTGCCAGCAAAGCGGGTCTCACAGATACGCAGTATTTT. Based on the CDR3 plus reference TRBV7-2 and TRBJ2-3, the full variable domain is GAGVSQSPSNKVTEKGKDVELRCDPISGHTALYWYRQSLGQGLEFLIYFQGNSAPDKSGLPSDRFSAERTGGSVSTLTIQRTQQEDSAVYLCASKAGLTDTQYFGPGTRLTVL.

This clonotype appeared a few times. CDR3: CASSLVINTDTQYF. CDR3 nucleotide sequence: TGTGCCAGCAGCTTAGTGATCAACACAGATACGCAGTATTTT. The rearrangement joins TRBV7-2 to TRBJ2-3, with D unresolved. The germline gives CDR1 SGHTA, CDR2 FQGNSA. This CDR3 has 14 residues. V was shortened by 1 base and J by 2 bases, with 7 bases between the two germline ends.

The chain combines TRBV4-3 with TRBJ1-6; possible D gene TRBD1, 5 bases. Germline loops: CDR1 LGHNA, CDR2 YSLEER. The CDR3 consists of 15 residues. Between the trimmed V and J ends, which lost 0 bases and 6 bases, there was a span of 9 bases. CDR3 residues: CASSQEQGTNSPLHF. The CDR3, as DNA: TGCGCCAGCAGCCAAGAACAAGGGACTAATTCACCCCTCCACTTT.

A note on this clonotype: A much larger clonotype is one base distant, so this may be a read error. The chain has TRBV12-3 or TRBV12-4 and TRBJ1-2; D perhaps matches TRBD1 (5 bases). This CDR3 has 12 residues. The CDR3 DNA sequence: TGTGCCAGCAGCCCGGACAACTATGGCTTCACCTTC. Translating gives CASSPDNYGFTF.

The chain has TRBV4-3 and TRBJ1-6; D is ambiguous. CDR3 length: 17 amino acids. The V gene's germline CDR1 is LGHNA and CDR2 YSLEER. V dropped 4 bases and J dropped 0 bases, with 13 bases sitting between them. CDR3 loop: CASSRELHSSYNSPLHF. CDR3 sequence (DNA): TGCGCCAGCAGCCGAGAATTGCATAGCTCCTATAATTCACCCCTCCACTTT.